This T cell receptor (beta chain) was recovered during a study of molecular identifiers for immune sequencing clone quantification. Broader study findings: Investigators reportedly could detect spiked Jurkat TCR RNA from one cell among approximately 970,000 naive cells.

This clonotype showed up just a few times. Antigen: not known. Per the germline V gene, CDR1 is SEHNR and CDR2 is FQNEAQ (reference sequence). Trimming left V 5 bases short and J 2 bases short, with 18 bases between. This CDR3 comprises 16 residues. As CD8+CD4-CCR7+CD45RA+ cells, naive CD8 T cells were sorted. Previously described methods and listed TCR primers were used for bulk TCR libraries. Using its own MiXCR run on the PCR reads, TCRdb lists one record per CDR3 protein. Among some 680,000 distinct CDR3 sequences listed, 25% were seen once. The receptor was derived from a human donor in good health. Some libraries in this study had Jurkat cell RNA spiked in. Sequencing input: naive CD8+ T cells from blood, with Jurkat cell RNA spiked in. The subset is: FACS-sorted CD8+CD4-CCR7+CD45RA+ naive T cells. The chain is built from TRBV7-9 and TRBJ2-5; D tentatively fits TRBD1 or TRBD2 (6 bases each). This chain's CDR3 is CASSEDRGRIQETQYF. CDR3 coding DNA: TGTGCCAGCAGCGAGGATCGGGGGCGGATACAAGAGACCCAGTACTTC.